Below are 8 T cell receptor beta chains sequenced from a single sample in a study of shared clonotypes between healthy human individuals. The protocol was immunoSEQ multiplex PCR, while the TCRdb copy is restricted to in-frame clones and leaves out a portion. The sample has some 200,000 clones, approximately 65% seen once. The sequencing input was memory CD4+ T cells sorted from blood. The subset was: CD45RA-negative fraction. The source of these receptors is a man aged 25 to 45 in good health.

The chain couples TRBV28 to TRBJ1-2; tentatively, D is TRBD1 (6 bases). V was trimmed by 5 bases and J by 7 bases, leaving 11 bases between them. The germline CDR1 and CDR2 sequences are MDHEN and SYDVKM. The CDR3 is made up of 12 amino acids. The CDR3 sequence is CASSVQGFGYTF. The CDR3 DNA sequence: TGTGCCAGCAGTGTACAGGGCTTTGGCTACACCTTC.

The chain combines TRBV5-1 with TRBJ2-5, with a weak D call TRBD2 (6 bases). The CDR3 extends over 13 amino acids. Germline assignment: CDR1 SGHRS and CDR2 YFSETQ. V lost 4 bases and J lost 6, with 13 bases in between. The CDR3, as DNA: TGCGCCAGCAGCACCGGGACTGGTAAGACCCAGTACTTC. It is translated as CASSTGTGKTQYF.

The V gene is TRBV5-5, the J gene TRBJ2-5; D is possibly TRBD2 (6 bases). This CDR3 region has 17 residues. Trimming left V 4 bases short and J 1 base short, with 20 bases between. Germline V gene data show CDR1 as SGHKS and CDR2 as YYEKEE (reference sequence). CDR3 nucleotide sequence: TGTGCCAGCAGCCCGTGGGCGGGGCAGCCCGTCCAAGAGACCCAGTACTTC. Amino acid sequence: CASSPWAGQPVQETQYF.

V is TRBV4-3 and J is TRBJ2-1; a possible D gene is TRBD2 (5 bases). Germline V lookup: CDR1 LGHNA, CDR2 YSLEER. The length of the CDR3 is 15 residues. V lost 1 base and J lost 3, with 10 bases in between. As DNA, the CDR3 is TGCGCCAGCAGCCAAGTGGCGAGCGGCTACAATGAGCAGTTCTTC. Its translation is CASSQVASGYNEQFF.

V is TRBV5-4 and J is TRBJ2-2; TRBD1 agrees at 9 bases. CDR1 is SGHNT and CDR2 is YYREEE in the germline V gene (reference sequence). Trimming removed 4 bases from V and 5 bases from J; junction bases left unmatched: 9. This CDR3 is built from 16 residues. CDR3 DNA: TGTGCCAGCAGCCGACCGGACAGGGGCTGGACCGGGGAGCTGTTTTTT. Amino acid sequence: CASSRPDRGWTGELFF.

This clone was detected ten times or more. This chain uses TRBV6-5 with TRBJ2-6; TRBD1 agrees at 9 bases. The trim removed 5 bases at V and 5 bases at J, leaving 4 bases unmatched. The CDR3 length is 15 residues. The germline V gene encodes CDR1 MNHEY and CDR2 SVGAGI. CDR3 amino acids: CASSPTGGWANVLTF. The DNA of the CDR3 is TGTGCCAGCAGTCCTACAGGGGGCTGGGCCAACGTCCTGACTTTC.

The chain has TRBV29-1 and TRBJ2-7; a possible D gene is TRBD2 (6 bases). This CDR3 has 13 amino acids. Germline CDR1 and CDR2: SQVTM and ANQGSEA. V lost 4 bases and J 3 bases, leaving 13 bases between the germline ends. This CDR3 reads CSVVWGGHYEQYF. The CDR3, as DNA: TGCAGCGTTGTGTGGGGAGGCCACTACGAGCAGTACTTC.

The chain combines TRBV15 with TRBJ2-7; 9 bases line up with TRBD1. CDR1 and CDR2 from the germline V gene are LNHNV and YYDKDF (reference sequence). The CDR3 covers 17 residues. J lost 1 base, V lost 0 bases, and 7 bases had no gene match. The CDR3 nucleotides are TGTGCCACCAGCAGAGATTCGACAGGGGGTTGGTCCTACGAGCAGTACTTC. It codes for CATSRDSTGGWSYEQYF.